Below, 7 T cell receptor beta chains from the same sample are listed, as sequenced in a study of T cell responses to AZD1222 COVID-19 vaccine. Using immunoSEQ multiplex PCR, the repertoire was profiled, and TCRdb retains in-frame clones only, with some absent. The sample holds some 200,000 clones, approximately 90% seen once. The material sequenced was peripheral blood, taken 28 days after the second AZD1222 dose. The receptors originated from an adult who received the AZD1222 COVID-19 vaccine.

V and J are TRBV4-1 and TRBJ1-2, with a tentative D call TRBD1 (6 bases). V shed 4 bases and J shed 0 bases, with 15 bases lying between them. This CDR3 has 16 residues. CDR1 MGHRA and CDR2 YSYEKL come from the germline V gene. In DNA, the CDR3 is TGCGCCAGCAGCCCACGGACAGACGTAGCTAACTATGGCTACACCTTC. Its translation is CASSPRTDVANYGYTF.

This clone was detected once. CDR3 in amino acids: CASSLGLDLLGGELFF. Written as DNA, the CDR3 is TGTGCCAGCAGCTTAGGGCTGGACCTATTAGGGGGGGAGCTGTTTTTT. The rearrangement links TRBV7-2 to TRBJ2-2; D remains unclear. This CDR3 spans 16 amino acids. The V gene's germline CDR1 is SGHTA and CDR2 FQGNSA. V lost 1 base and J lost 8, with 17 bases in between.

This chain connects TRBV5-1 to TRBJ1-3, with D maybe TRBD1 (5 bases). Trimming took off 4 bases at V and 0 bases at J, with 14 bases between the two ends. From germline, CDR1 is SGHRS and CDR2 YFSETQ. The CDR3 length is 16 residues. CDR3 sequence reads: CASSRGEPNSGNTIYF. The CDR3 nucleotides are TGCGCCAGCAGCCGGGGGGAGCCTAACTCTGGAAACACCATATATTTT.

The sample holds a few counts of this clone. The chain combines TRBV7-9 with TRBJ1-1; D is unresolved. The germline V gene encodes CDR1 SEHNR and CDR2 FQNEAQ (reference sequence). This CDR3 contains 15 residues. The V end was cut by 1 base, the J end by 1 base, with 10 bases between. This CDR3 reads CASSLVEGTNTEAFF. The CDR3 DNA reads as TGTGCCAGCAGCTTAGTTGAGGGTACGAACACTGAAGCTTTCTTT. The whole variable domain, filled in from reference TRBV7-9 and TRBJ1-1, reads DTGVSQNPRHKITKRGQNVTFRCDPISEHNRLYWYRQTLGQGPEFLTYFQNEAQLEKSRLLSDRFSAERPKGSFSTLEIQRTEQGDSAMYLCASSLVEGTNTEAFFGQGTRLTVV.

The chain is built from TRBV5-6 and TRBJ1-2; D perhaps matches TRBD1 (5 bases). The CDR3 sequence is 13 residues long. Per the germline V gene, CDR1 is SGHDT and CDR2 is YYEEEE. The V end was cut by 3 bases, the J end by 1 base, with 7 bases between. The CDR3 region has the DNA TGTGCCAGCAGCTCGACAGATAACTATGGCTACACCTTC. Translated: CASSSTDNYGYTF.

The chain links TRBV18 to TRBJ1-1; D uncertain. V was trimmed by 1 base and J by 5 bases, leaving 5 bases between them. CDR1 KGHSH and CDR2 LQKENI come from the germline V gene. This CDR3 has 12 residues. CDR3 sequence reads: CASSPRQTEAFF. As DNA, the CDR3 is TGTGCCAGCTCACCACGGCAGACTGAAGCTTTCTTT.

The J gene is TRBJ1-1, the V gene TRBV12-5; a weak D match, TRBD1 (5 bases). The V gene lost 3 bases and the J gene lost 1 base, with 6 bases spanning the gap. The CDR3 totals 13 residues. Germline V gene lookup returns CDR1 LGHNT and CDR2 FRNRAP. CDR3 region: CASGFGGNTEAFF. CDR3 nucleotide sequence: TGTGCTAGTGGTTTTGGGGGGAACACTGAAGCTTTCTTT.